This entry describes one T cell receptor beta chain. What this receptor recognizes is not known. Per-base quality was not reported, and no clone a single base away is much larger than it. Libraries were constructed by the immunoSEQ multiplex PCR assay. For the multiplex PCR, a mixture combining 60 forward primers for TCR Vbeta segments and 13 reverse primers for TCR Jbeta segments was used. Amplification of the CDR3 region of rearranged TCR beta genes was performed with a multiplex PCR assay on genomic DNA. The amplified TCR beta libraries were sequenced on the Illumina HiSeq System as 87-base-pair reads. As for how the authors treated the data: In a later analysis, roughly 80 million unique TCR beta chains were counted across the approximately 640 repertoires, and roughly 10 million of these chains were shared by at least two donors. A nearest-neighbor algorithm error-corrected the raw reads and collapsed the reads into unique sequences, merging closely related sequences to remove PCR and sequencing errors. To assign V, D and J gene segments, CDR3 sequences were aligned to IMGT reference sequences. Each retained sequence needed at least a six-nucleotide match to both a V gene segment and a J gene segment. A rearrangement counted as productive if the CDR3 had no stop codons and remained in frame with V and J, and every other rearrangement counted as non-productive. Following IMGT convention, CDR3 was defined as the stretch from the second conserved V-encoded cysteine up to the conserved J-encoded phenylalanine. In an earlier analysis of more than 550 of the donors, sequences lacking an unambiguous match to a single V gene segment were excluded. In an earlier analysis of some 590 of the donors, V segments were called functional above 56.7% productive rearrangements and were called segregating when the between-donor standard deviation exceeded 5%. To diagnose cytomegalovirus status from the catalog of TCR beta chain sequences, a statistical classification framework was built. A later analysis assigned V and J genes by comparing TCR nucleotide sequences with IMGT/GENE-DB human TR gene sequences. In a later analysis, CDR3 sequences and most-parsimonious VDJ recombination scenarios were assigned using the TCRdist pipeline. In a later analysis, every TCR beta chain was defined by the combination of its CDR3 amino acid sequence and its V-gene family, and reads without a unique V-gene family were dropped. As a way to deal with suspected cross-contamination and a sequencing artifact, a later analysis dropped 640 or so nucleotide sequences that were highly shared and had low generation probability. A later analysis calculated a clonal expansion index for each public chain from normalized within-repertoire ranks of inferred template counts. A later analysis computed generation probabilities with a VDJ recombination model fitted to out-of-frame rearrangements, and checked the results against IGoR. Hypergeometric tests were used in a later analysis to score TCR-TCR, TCR-HLA and TCR-CMV co-occurrence, with a repertoire-size bias correction applied to the TCR pairs. In a later analysis, false discovery rates were estimated by permuting HLA or CMV assignments 20 times. A later analysis grouped co-occurring TCRs with DBSCAN, adding TCRdist sequence similarity when clustering within HLA-allele-positive subsets. Repertoires with fewer than 30,000 or more than 120,000 public chains, plus five repertoires with anomalous nucleotide sharing, were excluded from co-occurrence clustering. TCRdb carries this immuneACCESS record with in-frame sequences only. Its versions omit some clonotypes, under half of them owing to an unresolved V gene in the studies checked, with the rest unexplained. For V, J and clone size, that table is used; D and trimming come from the DNA. This sample holds under 200,000 clones; around two thirds were observed only once. Of the sample, over 2.5% is held by the ten largest clones.

Measured from the cysteine to the phenylalanine, the CDR3 is 13 residues long. Only CDR3 DNA remains: 39 bases, in frame from the first base. V is cut back by 6 bases and J by 4 bases, with 1 base in the junction unmatched. CDR1 and CDR2, looked up from the germline V gene, are MDHEN and SYDVKM. This record comes from a study of cytomegalovirus exposure and HLA in healthy donors (dated by TCRdb to between 2016 and 2019). About the study as a whole: According to an earlier analysis of several hundred of the donors, some 180 million T cells yielded roughly 100 million unique TCR beta sequences and about 300 Gb of sequence data. The genetic ancestry cluster associated with self-reported Caucasian donors included 80% to 90% of the roughly 360 genotyped donors. Across 398 genotyped donors of the cohort, an average of about 220,000 unique TCR beta nucleotide sequences per donor were sequenced, and around 20% of those sequences were non-productive. In a later genetic analysis, genome-wide SNP genotypes for 398 of the 666 donors were used, and that subset was treated as a discovery cohort. A later analysis re-examined previously published TCR beta repertoires from roughly 650 donors and added high-resolution HLA genotyping to investigate patterns of TCR occurrence. Rather than using new phenotypic data, the later analysis identified candidate immune exposures from TCR beta sequences and from how often those sequences occurred across donors. High-throughput TCR immunosequencing, statistical association of individual TCRs with disease status, and machine learning were combined to predict cytomegalovirus infection status. The study profiled the T cell repertoires of 500 to 800 subjects by immunosequencing and related them to cytomegalovirus serostatus. In an earlier analysis of a few hundred of the donors, high-throughput TCR beta sequencing was used to judge whether each TCR beta V gene segment behaved as functional or pseudogenic. Typing coverage differed by locus: A, B, C, DRB1 and DQB1 were typed in about 629-640 donors, DQA1 in 522, DPA1 in 600 to 610, and DPB1 in 400 to 490. An early release covering roughly 640 HLA-typed donors comprised about 300 gigabases of sequencing data and about 90 million unique TCR sequences. All discovery cohort repertoires had been generated on a single sequencing platform. Roughly five DR-DQ haplotypes were treated as single units for association and clustering because of strong linkage in the cohort. In addition to the first cohort of hundreds of subjects, a separate validation cohort of 120 different subjects was used. Donor age, sex, ethnicity and CMV serostatus were collected together with the repertoire data. Both class I and class II loci were covered by HLA typing, at four-digit resolution. The study aimed to test whether signatures of past pathogen exposure could be identified by cataloging public T cell receptors.

On the study overall, not on this receptor specifically: Most TCR sequences were observed very rarely across donors, whereas some public TCRs were present in many individuals. According to a later analysis, most CMV-associated TCR beta chains appeared to be HLA-restricted, and the HLA associations seemed to be driven largely by CMV exposure. CMV serostatus was the only immune exposure information available for the cohort. Because the 87-base-pair reads could not distinguish some IMGT-functional V segments, including TRBV6-2 and TRBV6-3, those segments were excluded. In a later analysis, HLA-associated TCR beta chains showed more clonal expansion and lower generation probabilities than non-associated chains that were equally common. Broadly in line with IMGT annotations, most TCR beta V segments showed up in productive rearrangements about 87% or about 30% of the time in an earlier analysis of several hundred of the donors. The cohort was sequenced for TCR beta chains only, and without alpha or paired-chain data the features that could be detected were limited. A few of the identified cytomegalovirus-associated TCR beta chains were confirmed in vitro to be specific for cytomegalovirus antigens. The presence/absence analyses assumed that sequencing depth was roughly uniform across donors, and that assumption may not be true. Some 15 rarely observed V segments, including chromosome 9 orphons, were excluded from the earlier analysis of a few hundred of the donors because counts were too low. Linkage disequilibrium might explain the correlated functional status among segregating V segments, but an unknown experimental factor could not be ruled out. It was suggested by the authors that the approach could potentially be generalized to other disease states and immunological phenotypes. A further reported finding was that TCR beta sequences accurately predicted the HLA-A and HLA-B alleles for most subjects in the first cohort. In both the original and validation cohorts, the classifier was reported to diagnose cytomegalovirus status with high specificity and sensitivity. A later analysis reported that several top co-occurrence clusters appeared linked to parvovirus B19, influenza, CMV and Epstein-Barr virus. A cluster of highly shared sequence variants was judged likely to be a technical artifact of the sequencing pipeline. In a later genetic analysis, fewer N-insertions in productive TCRs were reported among donors in an Asian-associated ancestry cluster than the roughly 710-donor mean. V-gene and J-gene trimming of TCR beta chains was associated with a missense DCLRE1C variant in a later genetic analysis, and the association was replicated in an independent cohort. A later analysis found that TCR association rates varied across HLA loci, with DRB1 alleles showing the most associated TCRs and HLA-C alleles the fewest. In a later analysis, 16,951 TCR beta sequences were associated with specific HLA alleles at a false discovery rate of 0.05. Strong co-occurrence of HLA alleles, especially DR and DQ, made assigning TCR associations to individual alleles difficult. Because HLA typing was missing for some donors at each locus, association tests included only the typed subset. In the study, about 150 TCR beta chains were listed as associated with cytomegalovirus.

In total, 600 or so healthy bone marrow donors made up the cohort. At the time of sampling, every cohort member was nominally healthy, though immune exposures that went unrecorded were likely present. The donor tested CMV seronegative, placing the donor among the roughly 400 seronegative members of the cohort. A peripheral blood sample was collected from each donor, and TCR beta sequencing was performed on peripheral blood mononuclear cells. Genomic DNA extraction from the blood cell samples was performed with the Qiagen DNeasy Blood Extraction Kit. The sample was PBMCs. The rearrangement joined TRBV28 to TRBJ2-7, and 12 junctional nucleotides match TRBD2. The clonotype comes from a man aged 35 to 55 in good health and CMV-seronegative. The base sequence is TGTGCCAGCAGAACTAGCGGGGGGTACGAGCAGTACTTC. This encodes CASRTSGGYEQYF. With all but the CDR3 taken from the reference TRBV28 and TRBJ2-7 genes, the full variable domain is: DVKVTQSSRYLVKRTGEKVFLECVQDMDHENMFWYRQDPGLGLRLIYFSYDVKMKEKGDIPEGYSVSREKKERFSLILESASTNQTSMYLCASRTSGGYEQYFGPGTRLTVT.